A selection of T cell receptor beta chains follows, all from one sample in a study of shared clonotypes between healthy human individuals. Assay used: immunoSEQ multiplex PCR; TCRdb lists only in-frame clones, some missing. The data show a few hundred thousand clones, under 80% seen once. Sequencing was carried out using memory CD4+ T cells sorted from blood. Receptors originate from a young man in good health. Both conserved end residues are part of each CDR3. D genes are given only for firm matches. A row's size may be missing; if present it is once, few, many or a size class.

>TRBJ2-7|-|TRBV28|few
TGTGCCAGCAGTTATGTTGCACACGTCGACCTCTACGAGCAGTACTTC
CASSYVAHVDLYEQYF
>TRBJ2-2|TRBD1|TRBV29-1|-
TGCAGCGTTGAAGATCGAGGGGGCCGGGAGCTGTTTTTT
CSVEDRGGRELFF
>TRBJ2-1|-|TRBV10-1|-
TGCGCCAGCAGTGGGCAGAGCTCCTACAATGAGCAGTTCTTC
CASSGQSSYNEQFF
>TRBJ2-5|TRBD1|TRBV7-9|few
TGTGCCAGCAGCGGAGGGACAGGGGGCGCGGAGACCCAGTACTTC
CASSGGTGGAETQYF
>TRBJ2-1|-|TRBV5-1|-
TGCGCCAGCAGCGGATCGACAGTCTCCTACAATGAGCAGTTCTTC
CASSGSTVSYNEQFF
>TRBJ1-1|-|TRBV7-8|many
TGTGCCAGCAGCTTGGAGGGGAACACTGAAGCTTTCTTT
CASSLEGNTEAFF
>TRBJ2-7|TRBD1|TRBV6-1|-
TGTGCCACCGACAGGGTCGCAGAGCAGTACTTC
CATDRVAEQYF
>TRBJ2-5|-|TRBV27|-
TGTGCCAGCAGTTTGGAAATTAGGGAGACCCAGTACTTC
CASSLEIRETQYF
>TRBJ2-7|TRBD1|TRBV27|-
TGTGCCAGCAGTTACTACTCTGGACAGGGCTACGAGCAGTACTTC
CASSYYSGQGYEQYF
>TRBJ2-3|-|TRBV9|-
TGTGCCAGCAGCGTAGGCCCAGGGGGGATCACAGATACGCAGTATTTT
CASSVGPGGITDTQYF
>TRBJ2-2|-|TRBV29-1|-
TGCAGCGTTGGGCTCTCCCGGAGCACCGGGGAGCTGTTTTTT
CSVGLSRSTGELFF
>TRBJ1-5|TRBD1|TRBV9|many
TGTGCCAGCAGCGAGGGACAGGGGTACAGCAATCAGCCCCAGCATTTT
CASSEGQGYSNQPQHF
>TRBJ2-2|TRBD2|TRBV2|-
TGTGCCAGCAGGCCGGGACTAGCGGGAGGGATCGGGGAGCTGTTTTTT
CASRPGLAGGIGELFF
>TRBJ1-5|-|TRBV27|once
TGTGCCAGCAGTTCTAGGGGATACGGGCAGCCCCAGCATTTT
CASSSRGYGQPQHF
>TRBJ2-3|TRBD2|TRBV7-9|-
TGTGCCAGCAGCTTCTTGCGGGAGGGTCCAGATACGCAGTATTTT
CASSFLREGPDTQYF
>TRBJ2-3|TRBD2|TRBV18|-
TGTGCCAGCTCACCGATTAAGGGGACCACCCGGACTAGCGGGTACACAGATACGCAGTATTTT
CASSPIKGTTRTSGYTDTQYF
>TRBJ2-2|TRBD2|TRBV11-1|-
TGTGCCAGCAGCTCCCCTCCTGGACTAGCGGGTACCGGGGAGCTGTTTTTT
CASSSPPGLAGTGELFF
>TRBJ1-1|-|TRBV7-8|-
TGTGCCAGCAGCTTAGGCGGAGCTCAGAACACTGAAGCTTTCTTT
CASSLGGAQNTEAFF
>TRBJ2-2|TRBD2|TRBV13|few
TGTGCCAGCAGCTCTAGGGCGACTAGCGGGATAAACACCGGGGAGCTGTTTTTT
CASSSRATSGINTGELFF
>TRBJ2-1|-|TRBV5-1|-
TGCGCCAGCACCCCGCGGGGCGACACCTACAATGAGCAGTTCTTC
CASTPRGDTYNEQFF
>TRBJ2-3|-|TRBV19|-
TGTGCCAGTAGTATCCAGGGTCTTGGCGTGGATACGCAGTATTTT
CASSIQGLGVDTQYF
>TRBJ1-5|-|TRBV7-9|-
TGTGCCAGCAGCTTAGGGACCGCGGGCAGCAATCAGCCCCAGCATTTT
CASSLGTAGSNQPQHF
>TRBJ2-3|-|TRBV7-7|few
TGTGCTAGCAGCAAATCCCCTTGGGGGGTCACAGATACGCAGTATTTT
CASSKSPWGVTDTQYF
>TRBJ1-6|-|TRBV27|-
TGTGCCAGCAGTTTATGGTTAGCAGGGGTTAATTCACCCCTCCACTTT
CASSLWLAGVNSPLHF
>TRBJ2-5|-|TRBV5-5|-
TGTGCCAGCAGCCGCGAAAGTTGGGAGACCCAGTACTTC
CASSRESWETQYF
>TRBJ2-2|TRBD2|TRBV7-3|-
TGTGCCAGCAGCCCCGGCGGGAGGGGTACCGGGGAGCTGTTTTTT
CASSPGGRGTGELFF
>TRBJ1-3|TRBD1|TRBV28|-
TGTGCCACCGGGACAGTTGGAAACACCATATATTTT
CATGTVGNTIYF
>TRBJ2-7|-|TRBV13|-
TGTGCCAGCAGCTTAGTGACAGTACGAGAACAGTACTTC
CASSLVTVREQYF